These 3 T cell receptor beta chains originate from one sample sequenced in a study of control samples from healthy donors and cancer patients. Sequencing used immunoSEQ multiplex PCR; TCRdb keeps in-frame clones, though not all of them. The sample yields 95,000 to 100,000 clones, around 89% seen once. The sample comprised blood. All receptors come from a man between 25 and 39 years old in good health.

The rearrangement joins TRBV25-1 to TRBJ2-1; either TRBD1 or TRBD2 may supply D (6 bases each). Germline V gives CDR1 MGHDK, CDR2 SYGVNS. Deletions cut 4 bases from V and 4 bases from J, with 14 bases between. CDR3 length: 15 amino acids. This chain's CDR3 is CASSGGPGAYNEQFF. Written as DNA, the CDR3 is TGTGCCAGCAGTGGGGGCCCGGGGGCGTACAATGAGCAGTTCTTC.

The chain links TRBV7-8 to TRBJ1-5, with 7 bases lining up with TRBD1. The CDR3 consists of 15 residues. Per the germline V gene, CDR1 is SGHVS and CDR2 is FQNEAQ. J gave up 0 bases and V 4 bases, and 3 bases lay outside the gene matches. CDR3 DNA sequence: TGTGCCAGCAGCTCGGGACAGAATAGCAATCAGCCCCAGCATTTT. This translates into CASSSGQNSNQPQHF.

The V gene is TRBV10-3, the J gene TRBJ1-3, with unresolved D. This CDR3 is 11 amino acids long. Germline loops: CDR1 ENHRY, CDR2 SYGVKD. V was shortened by 4 bases and J by 4 bases, with 2 bases between the two germline ends. The CDR3 DNA reads as TGTGCCATCAGTGGGGGAAACACCATATATTTT. Protein product: CAISGGNTIYF.